This TCR beta chain was documented in a study of Ad26.COV2.S vaccination and SARS-CoV-2 variants. As for the study in general: Ad26.COV2.S given intramuscularly, once or twice 56 days apart. General study findings and limits: Reported post-vaccination CD8+ and CD4+ T cell responses to spike showed substantial breadth.

A remark on this clone: Its cognate antigen is unknown.

Treatment reported: about 20 received Ad26.COV2.S at low or high dose, single or two shots; about 5 received placebo; per-sample allocation not given. Sampling took place 63 days after the first vaccine or placebo injection. Wuhan-strain spike was delivered by a replication-incompetent Ad26 vector. The CDR3 contains 13 residues. V was cut by 3 bases and J by 7 bases, with 12 bases left in between. Assay used: immunoSEQ multiplex PCR; TCRdb lists only in-frame clones, some missing. The repertoire holds 380,000 or so clones, with 80% to 90% as singletons. The specimen was peripheral blood, collected in a trial of Ad26.COV2.S vaccine versus placebo. The origin of this receptor is a person aged 18-60 years who received the Ad26.COV2.S COVID-19 vaccine or a placebo. The rearrangement joins TRBV12-3 or TRBV12-4 to TRBJ1-1; tentative D call: TRBD1 (5 bases). The CDR3: CASSFIGEGEAFF. The CDR3 coding sequence is TGTGCCAGCAGTTTCATAGGGGAGGGTGAAGCTTTCTTT.